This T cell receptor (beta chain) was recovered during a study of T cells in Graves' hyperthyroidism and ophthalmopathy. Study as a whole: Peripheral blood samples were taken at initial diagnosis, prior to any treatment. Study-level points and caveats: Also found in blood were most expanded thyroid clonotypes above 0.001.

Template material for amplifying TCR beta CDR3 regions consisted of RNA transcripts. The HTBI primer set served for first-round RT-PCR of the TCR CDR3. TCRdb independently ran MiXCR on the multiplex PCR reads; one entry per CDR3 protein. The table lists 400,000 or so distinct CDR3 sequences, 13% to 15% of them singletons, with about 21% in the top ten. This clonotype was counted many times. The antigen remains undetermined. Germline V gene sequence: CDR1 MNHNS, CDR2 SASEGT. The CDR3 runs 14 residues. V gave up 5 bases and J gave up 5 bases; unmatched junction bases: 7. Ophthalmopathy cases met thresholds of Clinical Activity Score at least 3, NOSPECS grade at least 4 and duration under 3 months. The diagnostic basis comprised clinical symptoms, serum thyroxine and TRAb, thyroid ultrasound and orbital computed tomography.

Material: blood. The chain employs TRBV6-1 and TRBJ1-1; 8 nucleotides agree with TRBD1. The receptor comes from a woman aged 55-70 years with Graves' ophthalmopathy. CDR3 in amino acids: CASSKQGGRTEAFF. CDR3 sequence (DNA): TGTGCCAGCAGTAAACAGGGGGGACGGACTGAAGCTTTCTTT.